The 15 T cell receptor beta chains reported below all come from one sample, sequenced in a study of Graves' ophthalmopathy and Graves' hyperthyroidism. Amplifying from RNA transcripts, the study obtained TCR beta CDR3 regions. Second-round multiplex PCR followed a first-round RT-PCR using HTBI primers. TCRdb itself ran the multiplex PCR reads through MiXCR, one entry per CDR3 protein. This table holds about 600,000 distinct CDR3 sequences, roughly 40% found once. The sequenced material came from peripheral blood or thyroid tissue (not recorded which). These receptors came from an adult man with Graves' hyperthyroidism.

This clonotype was counted many times. V usage is TRBV7-2 and J usage is TRBJ1-3, with D possibly matching TRBD1 (6 bases). The germline V and J ends were trimmed by 5 bases and 0 bases, with 8 bases remaining between them. Germline lookup yields CDR1 SGHTA and CDR2 FQGNSA. CDR3 length equals 14 residues. Here the CDR3 DNA reads TGTGCCAGCAGCCAACAGGGCTCTGGAAACACCATATATTTT. Its protein is CASSQQGSGNTIYF.

The V and J genes are TRBV4-1 and TRBJ1-2, with D possibly TRBD1 on 6 matching bases. The length of the CDR3 is 16 residues. CDR1 and CDR2 (germline): MGHRA, YSYEKL. Between the trimmed V and J ends, which lost 1 base and 0 bases, there was a span of 12 bases. The CDR3 loop reads CASSQAYGTTNYGYTF. As DNA, the CDR3 is TGCGCCAGCAGCCAAGCCTACGGGACAACTAACTATGGCTACACCTTC.

With respect to this clonotype: One base away lies a much larger clone, so this may be a sequencing read error. Without the conserved terminal phenylalanine or tryptophan, this CDR3 likely stems from a read error. The chain uses TRBV29-1 and TRBJ2-7, with 8 positions matching TRBD1. The V gene end was trimmed by 1 base and the J gene end by 4 bases; junction bases not matched to a gene: 3. The germline V gene encodes CDR1 SQVTM and CDR2 ANQGSEA. The CDR3 has 13 residues. The DNA of the CDR3 is TGCAGCGTTGAAGGGGGACAGGTTTACGAGCAGTACCTC. Amino acids: CSVEGGQVYEQYL.

The rearrangement links TRBV11-2 to TRBJ1-1; no firm D call. CDR3 length equals 15 residues. V lost 1 base, J lost 3 bases, and 12 bases lay in between. Per the germline V gene, CDR1 is SGHAT and CDR2 is FQNNGV. CDR3: CASSLGGITDTEAFF. CDR3 DNA sequence: TGTGCCAGCAGCTTAGGGGGAATTACGGACACTGAAGCTTTCTTT.

This clonotype appeared once. The chain is built from TRBV15 and TRBJ1-5; D is undetermined. V was pared by 7 bases and J by 12 bases, with 19 bases between. This CDR3 has 13 amino acids. Per the germline V gene, CDR1 is LNHNV and CDR2 is YYDKDF (reference sequence). The CDR3 protein is CATTGINEEGQHF. Here the CDR3 DNA reads TGTGCCACCACGGGCATTAACGAGGAGGGCCAGCATTTT.

This clonotype has at least ten counts. The J gene is TRBJ1-5, the V gene TRBV25-1; tentatively, D is TRBD1 (6 bases). The CDR3 has 16 amino acids. The V and J ends lost 7 bases and 0 bases respectively, with 16 bases between them. Germline CDR1 reads MGHDK; CDR2 reads SYGVNS. The CDR3 region is CASKGQGPNSNQPQHF. CDR3 bases: TGTGCCAGCAAGGGGCAGGGGCCTAATAGCAATCAGCCCCAGCATTTT.

This clonotype was seen ten or more times. The chain uses TRBV24-1 and TRBJ2-5; D is ambiguous. Between the trimmed V and J ends, which lost 8 bases and 4 bases, there was a span of 4 bases. This CDR3 has 10 residues. From germline, CDR1 is KGHDR and CDR2 SFDVKD. Here the CDR3 DNA reads TGTGCCACCAAGGGAGAGACCCAGTACTTC. Residues: CATKGETQYF.

Details on this clonotype: Relative to the germline gene, one junction end is altered; a read error may explain this. The genes are TRBV6-6 and TRBJ2-7; D is uncertain. The CDR3 loop spans 10 amino acids. From germline, CDR1 is MNHNY and CDR2 SVGAGI (reference sequence). The CDR3 region has the DNA TGTGCCAGCAGGACTTACGAGCAGCACTTC. This sequence encodes CASRTYEQHF.

In regard to this clonotype: Just one base apart from a much larger clone, this may be a read error. CDR3 protein: CASSYESYEQYF. Here the CDR3 DNA reads TGTGCCAGCAGTTACGAAAGCTACGAGCAGTACTTC. The chain has TRBV6-5 and TRBJ2-7; D remains ambiguous. The germline CDR1 and CDR2 sequences are MNHEY and SVGAGI. This CDR3 has 12 amino acids. With 2 bases removed from V and 3 bases from J, the gap between germline ends came to 5 bases.

In its sample, this clonotype was seen a few times. The chain couples TRBV5-1 to TRBJ2-7, with 16 bases aligning to TRBD2. J lost 2 bases, V lost 4 bases, and 3 bases had no gene match. Germline V lookup: CDR1 SGHRS, CDR2 YFSETQ. The CDR3 is 16 amino acids. CDR3 nucleotides: TGCGCCAGCAGCGGGGGGACTAGCGGGGGGGCCTACGAGCAGTACTTC. The encoded protein is CASSGGTSGGAYEQYF. The whole variable domain, remainder taken from reference TRBV5-1 and TRBJ2-7, is KAGVTQTPRYLIKTRGQQVTLSCSPISGHRSVSWYQQTPGQGLQFLFEYFSETQRNKGNFPGRFSGRQFSNSRSEMNVSTLELGDSALYLCASSGGTSGGAYEQYFGPGTRLTVT.

Worth noting for this clonotype: A junction end diverges from the germline sequence, so it may reflect a read error. The genes are TRBV10-3 and TRBJ1-4, with TRBD1 as a possible D gene (6 bases). The CDR3 length is 17 residues. From germline, CDR1 is ENHRY and CDR2 SYGVKD. DNA for the CDR3: TGTGCCAGCAGTTACTCGTGGGGGCGTTTGGCGCGCGAAAAACTGTTTTTT. Translation gives CASSYSWGRLAREKLFF.

The gene calls are TRBV3-1 and TRBJ2-2, with D possibly matching TRBD2 (5 bases). V shed 1 base and J shed 8 bases, with 11 bases lying between them. The CDR3 is 14 amino acids. CDR1 and CDR2 from the germline V gene are LGHDT and YNNKEL (reference sequence). CDR3 region: CASSQAGRNGELFF. For the CDR3, the DNA is TGTGCCAGCAGCCAAGCGGGAAGGAATGGGGAGCTGTTTTTT.

This clonotype was seen many times. The chain employs TRBV10-3 and TRBJ1-6; D call uncertain. Germline loops: CDR1 ENHRY, CDR2 SYGVKD. The CDR3 consists of 14 residues. V lost 2 bases and J lost 5, with 7 bases in between. CDR3 loop: CAISEADNNSPLHF. The DNA for the CDR3 is TGTGCCATCAGTGAGGCGGATAATAATTCACCCCTCCACTTT.

This clonotype was counted many times. This chain links TRBV6-6 with TRBJ2-7, with D perhaps matching TRBD2 (6 bases). The CDR3 sequence is 14 residues long. Germline values: CDR1 MNHNY, CDR2 SVGAGI (reference sequence). The V gene lost 5 bases and the J gene lost 3 bases, with 14 bases spanning the gap. The CDR3 nucleotides read TGTGCCAGCAGTGATGCACTAGCTGTCTACGAGCAGTACTTC. Translating it yields CASSDALAVYEQYF.

The chain uses TRBV19 and TRBJ1-1; D uncertain. The V end was cut by 11 bases, the J end by 5 bases, with 18 bases between. The CDR3 length is 13 residues. The germline V gene has CDR1 LNHDA and CDR2 SQIVND (reference sequence). As DNA, the CDR3 is TGTGCCTGGAGTGTAGGTCGCGGTACTGAAGCTTTCTTT. This sequence encodes CAWSVGRGTEAFF.